The 20 T cell receptor beta chains presented below share a single source sample, sequenced in a study of blood T cell dynamics during melanoma immunotherapy. Measured with immunoSEQ multiplex PCR; TCRdb has only the in-frame clones, and not every one. Of approximately 14,000 clones listed, approximately 90% are singletons. Sample time point: week 3, after first cycle of checkpoint inhibitor. The source was blood, collected from a patient treated with checkpoint blockade. All receptors derive from a human donor with melanoma.

This chain connects TRBV18 to TRBJ2-2; the match to TRBD2 covers 10 bases. The CDR3 runs to 17 residues. J gave up 0 bases and V 3 bases, and 4 bases lay outside the gene matches. Germline-derived CDR1 and CDR2 are KGHSH and LQKENI. CDR3 nucleotide sequence: TGTGCCAGCTCACCCCGGACTAGCGGAGCGAACACCGGGGAGCTGTTTTTT. It encodes CASSPRTSGANTGELFF.

The genes are TRBV7-2 and TRBJ2-7; the D gene could be TRBD1 or TRBD2 (5 bases each). The CDR3 is 14 amino acids. Deletions cut 5 bases from V and 2 bases from J, with 13 bases between. Germline V CDR1 and CDR2: SGHTA, FQGNSA. The CDR3 reads CASSPDGGTYEQYF. In DNA, the CDR3 is TGTGCCAGCAGCCCTGATGGGGGTACCTACGAGCAGTACTTC. The complete variable domain, with remaining parts taken from reference TRBV7-2 and TRBJ2-7, reads GAGVSQSPSNKVTEKGKDVELRCDPISGHTALYWYRQSLGQGLEFLIYFQGNSAPDKSGLPSDRFSAERTGGSVSTLTIQRTQQEDSAVYLCASSPDGGTYEQYFGPGTRLTVT.

This rearrangement joins TRBV25-1 to TRBJ2-2; tentative D call: TRBD2 (5 bases). Germline V lookup: CDR1 MGHDK, CDR2 SYGVNS. The CDR3 is 14 residues long. Trimming cost V 6 bases and J 6 bases, with 14 bases left between them. CDR3 in amino acids: CASSTIEGAGELFF. The CDR3, as DNA: TGTGCCAGCAGCACCATAGAGGGCGCCGGGGAGCTGTTTTTT.

The chain couples TRBV5-1 to TRBJ2-5; tentatively, D is TRBD1 or TRBD2 (7 bases each). Trimming removed 4 bases at V and 2 bases at J, with 12 bases between. Germline V gene lookup returns CDR1 SGHRS and CDR2 YFSETQ. The CDR3 totals 14 residues. CDR3 loop: CASSAQGGQETQYF. Here the CDR3 DNA reads TGCGCCAGCAGCGCCCAGGGGGGGCAAGAGACCCAGTACTTC.

The chain uses TRBV6-1 and TRBJ1-2, with TRBD1 as a possible D gene (5 bases). The V end was cut by 6 bases, the J end by 0 bases, with 11 bases between. CDR3 length: 14 amino acids. Germline CDR1 is MNHNS and CDR2 is SASEGT. The CDR3: CASSRANSNYGYTF. CDR3 bases: TGTGCCAGCAGCAGGGCCAATTCTAACTATGGCTACACCTTC.

The chain recombines TRBV6-1 with TRBJ1-2; D gene unclear. This CDR3 spans 17 amino acids. The germline V and J ends were trimmed by 2 bases and 0 bases, with 16 bases remaining between them. The germline V gene encodes CDR1 MNHNS and CDR2 SASEGT. CDR3 residues: CASSEPGSAASNYGYTF. The CDR3 DNA follows: TGTGCCAGCAGTGAACCGGGGTCGGCAGCATCTAACTATGGCTACACCTTC.

J is TRBJ2-7 and V is TRBV5-1; D unclear. Trimming took 4 bases from V and 5 from J, leaving 13 bases between them. Germline V lookup: CDR1 SGHRS, CDR2 YFSETQ. CDR3 size: 13 residues. The CDR3, as DNA: TGCGCCAGCAGCCCTTCCGGAGTCCACGAGCAGTACTTC. Translation gives CASSPSGVHEQYF.

The chain is built from TRBV19 and TRBJ2-5; 11 bases agree with TRBD2. CDR1 and CDR2 from the germline V gene are LNHDA and SQIVND (reference sequence). The J segment lost 2 bases and the V segment lost 6 bases, leaving 8 bases of the junction unmatched. This CDR3 spans 16 amino acids. CDR3 in DNA: TGTGCCAGTAGAGGTCCGACTAGCGGGGCTCAAGAGACCCAGTACTTC. Its protein product is CASRGPTSGAQETQYF.

The CDR3 DNA is TGTGCCATCAGTGATTACCAGGACCGGATGAGCACAGATACGCAGTATTTT. Translated, it gives CAISDYQDRMSTDTQYF. The rearrangement links TRBV10-3 to TRBJ2-3; no clear D gene. In germline, CDR1 is ENHRY, CDR2 SYGVKD. This CDR3 is built from 17 residues. Trimming took 3 bases from V and 0 from J, leaving 16 bases between them.

This clone was counted a single time. This chain connects TRBV11-2 to TRBJ2-5; D possibly matches TRBD1 or TRBD2 (5 bases each). Germline loops: CDR1 SGHAT, CDR2 FQNNGV. V was shortened by 5 bases and J by 5 bases, with 18 bases between the two germline ends. The CDR3 covers 15 residues. DNA for the CDR3: TGTGCCAGCAGCCTCGCCCCTAGATGGGGGGAGACCCAGTACTTC. Its translation is CASSLAPRWGETQYF.

V gene TRBV7-9 combines with J gene TRBJ2-5; tentative D call: TRBD2 (5 bases). The V gene's germline CDR1 is SEHNR and CDR2 FQNEAQ (reference sequence). The CDR3 extends over 13 amino acids. V was pared by 5 bases and J by 2 bases, with 9 bases between. CDR3 region: CASSPAVQETQYF. The DNA of the CDR3 is TGTGCCAGCAGCCCAGCGGTTCAAGAGACCCAGTACTTC.

This chain connects TRBV6-1 to TRBJ1-5; a weak D match, TRBD1 (5 bases). V shed 7 bases and J shed 0 bases, with 13 bases lying between them. Germline V CDR1 and CDR2: MNHNS, SASEGT. The length of the CDR3 is 15 residues. CDR3 sequence: CASIFRESSNQPQHF. The CDR3 DNA follows: TGTGCCAGCATTTTCAGGGAAAGTAGCAATCAGCCCCAGCATTTT.

This rearrangement joins TRBV6-6 to TRBJ2-2; D tentatively fits TRBD1 or TRBD2 (6 bases each). CDR1 MNHNY and CDR2 SVGAGI come from the germline V gene (reference sequence). CDR3 size: 16 residues. Between the trimmed V and J ends, which lost 6 bases and 1 base, there was a span of 15 bases. The CDR3: CASRPPGAQNTGELFF. The CDR3, as DNA: TGTGCCAGCAGGCCCCCGGGGGCCCAGAACACCGGGGAGCTGTTTTTT.

V gene TRBV6-9 combines with J gene TRBJ2-7; D might be TRBD2 (7 bases). Germline values: CDR1 MNHGY, CDR2 SVAAGI. Trimming took 8 bases from V and 4 from J, leaving 21 bases between them. This CDR3 is 15 amino acids long. CDR3 region: CASLRGGGKGYEQYF. Written as DNA, the CDR3 is TGTGCCAGCTTGAGGGGGGGCGGGAAGGGATACGAGCAGTACTTC.

The V call is TRBV2, the J call TRBJ2-1; the D call may be TRBD1 or TRBD2 (5 bases each). The CDR3 is made up of 15 amino acids. Germline-derived CDR1 and CDR2 are SNHLY and FYNNEI. V lost 3 bases and J 0 bases, leaving 9 bases between the germline ends. The CDR3 DNA sequence: TGTGCCAGCAGTGATGCTGGGGGCTCCTACAATGAGCAGTTCTTC. This translates into CASSDAGGSYNEQFF. The whole variable domain, remainder taken from reference TRBV2 and TRBJ2-1, is EPEVTQTPSHQVTQMGQEVILRCVPISNHLYFYWYRQILGQKVEFLVSFYNNEISEKSEIFDDQFSVERPDGSNFTLKIRSTKLEDSAMYFCASSDAGGSYNEQFFGPGTRLTVL.

The rearrangement joins TRBV19 to TRBJ1-5; 11 bases are shared with TRBD1. In germline, CDR1 is LNHDA, CDR2 SQIVND (reference sequence). CDR3 length: 16 residues. J gave up 4 bases and V 8 bases, and 10 bases lay outside the gene matches. The CDR3 nucleotides are TGTGCCAGTGGACCCCGGGACAGGGGGATGAATCAGCCCCAGCATTTT. Its protein is CASGPRDRGMNQPQHF.

J is TRBJ1-4 and V is TRBV11-2; D not certain. The CDR3 spans 12 residues. CDR1 is SGHAT, CDR2 FQNNGV, per germline. Trimming left V 3 bases short and J 4 bases short, with 3 bases between. This CDR3 reads CASSFGNEKLFF. Here the CDR3 DNA reads TGTGCCAGCAGCTTCGGTAATGAAAAACTGTTTTTT.

The rearrangement uses TRBV28 and TRBJ2-2; D call uncertain. Germline assignment: CDR1 MDHEN and CDR2 SYDVKM. The V end lost 8 bases, the J end lost 2 bases, and 15 bases lay between the germline ends. The CDR3 extends over 15 amino acids. The CDR3: CASALVWGNTGELFF. The CDR3 DNA reads TGTGCCAGCGCCCTGGTGTGGGGAAACACCGGGGAGCTGTTTTTT.

The J gene is TRBJ2-5, the V gene TRBV15, with no clear D. CDR3 length equals 13 residues. V was shortened by 0 bases and J by 7 bases, with 9 bases between the two germline ends. CDR1 LNHNV and CDR2 YYDKDF come from the germline V gene (reference sequence). CDR3 sequence: CATSRDLPGTQYF. The CDR3 nucleotides read TGTGCCACCAGCAGAGACCTACCTGGGACCCAGTACTTC.

Written as DNA, the CDR3 is TGCAGCGTTGCATTGGCGGGGGTCGCGGGAGAGACCCAGTACTTC. Translation: CSVALAGVAGETQYF. The chain employs TRBV29-1 and TRBJ2-5, with TRBD2 identical over 7 bases. V lost 4 bases to trimming and J lost 4 bases; unmatched junction nucleotides: 12. The germline V gene encodes CDR1 SQVTM and CDR2 ANQGSEA. This CDR3 has 15 amino acids.